This TCR beta chain was identified in a study of cytotoxic CD8 clonotypes in ibrutinib-treated CLL. As for the study in general: Samples averaged approximately 260,000 productive templates and 80,000 to 100,000 productive rearrangements. Study-level results: Treatment left the uncommon public clonotypes either contracted or stable in frequency. While tracking circulating CD8+ T-cell counts, baseline clonality exceeded that of age-matched healthy donors. For progressing versus sustained-remission patients, sampling times were not the same.

Note on this clone: The antigen remains unidentified.

Some clones are missing from TCRdb's copy, which holds only in-frame ones; the method was immunoSEQ multiplex PCR. The sample consists of approximately 100,000 clones, 60% to 80% of them appearing once. This CDR3 contains 16 residues. The V gene lost 0 bases and the J gene lost 4 bases, with 13 bases spanning the gap. CDR1 SGHRS and CDR2 YFSETQ come from the germline V gene. The chain recombines TRBV5-1 with TRBJ2-2; possibly TRBD1 or TRBD2 for D (6 bases each). This sequence originates from a human donor with chronic lymphocytic leukemia. Specimen: PBMCs, collected after 12 months of ibrutinib treatment. The CDR3 nucleotides are TGCGCCAGCAGCTTGGAGGGGGGACAAACCACCGGGGAGCTGTTTTTT. Translated, it gives CASSLEGGQTTGELFF.